The 5 T cell receptor beta chains reported below all come from one sample, sequenced in a study of T-cell memory formation after mild COVID-19. MiXCR, run by TCRdb on the 5' RACE reads, gives a single entry per CDR3 protein. Here the sample spans 200,000 to 300,000 distinct CDR3 sequences, approximately 10% being singletons. The specimen sequenced was PBMCs or a T cell subset sorted from them (not recorded which). Receptors were obtained from a young man who had mild COVID-19 (a few samples of this study predate the infection). Cell type and time point are not known.

This clonotype was found a few times. The rearrangement joins TRBV6-1 to TRBJ1-3, with D perhaps matching TRBD1 (5 bases). CDR3 length: 14 amino acids. Germline lookup yields CDR1 MNHNS and CDR2 SASEGT. With 4 bases removed from V and 6 bases from J, the gap between germline ends came to 13 bases. The CDR3 region is CASSGNRWENTIYF. The CDR3 nucleotides are TGTGCCAGCAGTGGCAACAGGTGGGAAAACACCATATATTTT.

This clonotype was found a few times. CDR3 protein: CASSGTESWDGYTF. The CDR3 DNA sequence: TGTGCCAGCAGCGGCACCGAATCGTGGGATGGCTACACCTTC. The chain joins TRBV9 to TRBJ1-2, with D unresolved. The ends were cut back, 3 bases at V and 6 bases at J, with 15 bases in the middle. Germline CDR1 and CDR2: SGDLS and YYNGEE. The CDR3 is 14 amino acids.

The chain couples TRBV2 to TRBJ2-3, with D uncertain. V dropped 0 bases and J dropped 7 bases, with 2 bases sitting between them. CDR3 length: 11 residues. The germline CDR1 and CDR2 sequences are SNHLY and FYNNEI. CDR3 sequence (DNA): TGTGCCAGCAGTGAAGCCTATACGCAGTATTTT. Translation: CASSEAYTQYF.

This clonotype was observed a few times. The chain combines TRBV7-2 with TRBJ2-3; D may be TRBD2 (7 bases). Germline V gives CDR1 SGHTA, CDR2 FQGNSA. The germline V and J ends were trimmed by 7 bases and 3 bases, with 14 bases remaining between them. The CDR3 has 14 amino acids. CDR3: CASKTGGSTDTQYF. The CDR3 DNA sequence: TGTGCCAGCAAAACGGGGGGCTCGACAGATACGCAGTATTTT.

This clonotype came up many times. The chain carries TRBV20-1 and TRBJ2-5; possible D gene TRBD2, 5 bases. The CDR3 sequence is 12 residues long. Germline V gene sequence: CDR1 DFQATT, CDR2 SNEGSKA (reference sequence). V lost 3 bases to trimming and J lost 5 bases, with 10 bases between them. CDR3 DNA: TGCAGTGCTAGCGAGGGCCGGGAGACCCAGTACTTC. Protein sequence: CSASEGRETQYF.